The 20 T cell receptor beta chains listed next were all sequenced from one sample in a study of blood T cell repertoires in COVID-19. The repertoire was sequenced with immunoSEQ multiplex PCR; TCRdb's copy has only in-frame clones and lacks some. This sample has 270,000 or so clones, with approximately 90% found just once. Sequencing input: PBMCs or T cells enriched from blood (not recorded which). The receptors were sampled from a woman aged 35 to 49 with acute COVID-19.

CDR3: CATSGRQGDQPQHF. The DNA of the CDR3 is TGTGCCACCAGCGGACGACAGGGCGATCAGCCCCAGCATTTT. This chain links TRBV15 with TRBJ1-5; 7 nucleotides line up with TRBD1. CDR1 is LNHNV, CDR2 YYDKDF, per germline (reference sequence). V dropped 5 bases and J dropped 5; count of bases not matched to a gene: 6. The CDR3 is 14 residues long.

The chain combines TRBV30 with TRBJ2-7, with D maybe TRBD1 (6 bases). V lost 3 bases and J lost 1, with 19 bases in between. Per germline, CDR1 GTSNPN and CDR2 SVGIG (reference sequence). The CDR3 runs to 16 residues. The CDR3 DNA reads as TGTGCCTGGAGGGCGAGACAGGCCCGGCCGTCCTACGAGCAGTACTTC. Translating gives CAWRARQARPSYEQYF.

The V call is TRBV11-2, the J call TRBJ2-3, with 13 bases that match TRBD2. Germline trimming cut 3 bases from V and 8 bases from J; bases unmatched to any gene: 8. Germline CDR1 and CDR2: SGHAT and FQNNGV. The CDR3 runs 16 residues. The CDR3 DNA reads TGTGCCAGCAGCTTGGGACTAGCGGGAAATGCTGGTACGCAGTATTTT. The encoded protein is CASSLGLAGNAGTQYF.

This chain connects TRBV6-2 or TRBV6-3 to TRBJ1-2; 8 bases agree with TRBD1. Germline V gene data show CDR1 as MNHEY and CDR2 as SVGEGT. With V trimmed by 4 bases and J by 4 bases, 5 bases remained unmatched. CDR3 length equals 14 residues. CDR3 sequence reads: CASSLDRVSYGYTF. In DNA form, the CDR3 reads TGTGCCAGCAGTTTGGACAGGGTTAGCTATGGCTACACCTTC.

This chain uses TRBV4-1 with TRBJ1-3, with D unresolved. This CDR3 comprises 14 residues. V gave up 4 bases and J gave up 3 bases, with 10 bases separating them. Germline CDR1 reads MGHRA; CDR2 reads YSYEKL. CDR3 sequence reads: CASSRTENGNTIYF. The CDR3 DNA sequence: TGCGCCAGCAGCCGCACAGAAAATGGAAACACCATATATTTT.

V usage is TRBV24-1 and J usage is TRBJ2-7, with D perhaps TRBD2 (5 bases). The CDR3 contains 15 residues. Germline V CDR1 and CDR2: KGHDR, SFDVKD. Trimming pared 2 bases from V and 2 bases from J, leaving 12 bases between. The DNA for the CDR3 is TGTGCCACCAGTGATTCGGTTGGGAGAACCTACGAGCAGTACTTC. Translation: CATSDSVGRTYEQYF.

This clone came up once. This rearrangement joins TRBV19 to TRBJ2-3; TRBD2 matches at 13 bases. V gave up 1 base and J gave up 3 bases; unmatched junction bases: 7. There are 18 residues in the CDR3. Germline V gives CDR1 LNHDA, CDR2 SQIVND (reference sequence). CDR3 region: CASSIAGMGLAGTDTQYF. DNA of the CDR3: TGTGCCAGTAGTATAGCCGGTATGGGACTAGCGGGGACAGATACGCAGTATTTT.

This clone was counted between two and nine times. This chain links TRBV11-3 with TRBJ2-5; TRBD1 matches at 7 bases. CDR1 and CDR2 (germline): SGHNT, YENEEA. This CDR3 is 17 amino acids long. J was trimmed by 0 bases and V by 4 bases; bases with no gene match: 11. The CDR3 region is CASSSNRGQRYQETQYF. Written as DNA, the CDR3 is TGTGCCAGCAGCTCTAATCGGGGACAGAGGTACCAAGAGACCCAGTACTTC. Full variable domain (remainder filled in from reference TRBV11-3 and TRBJ2-5): EAGVVQSPRYKIIEKKQPVAFWCNPISGHNTLYWYLQNLGQGPELLIRYENEEAVDDSQLPKDRFSAERLKGVDSTLKIQPAELGDSAVYLCASSSNRGQRYQETQYFGPGTRLLVL.

The V and J genes are TRBV7-8 and TRBJ2-3; 11 bases are a match to TRBD2. Germline V gives CDR1 SGHVS, CDR2 FQNEAQ. V was pared by 5 bases and J by 1 base, with 5 bases of the junction left unmatched. CDR3 length equals 16 residues. DNA of the CDR3: TGTGCCAGCAGCCCACTAGCGGGAGAAGGCACAGATACGCAGTATTTT. This encodes CASSPLAGEGTDTQYF.

This clone was recorded only once. The chain is built from TRBV9 and TRBJ1-1; TRBD1 might be the D (6 bases). The V gene's germline CDR1 is SGDLS and CDR2 YYNGEE. CDR3 length equals 17 residues. The V end was cut by 0 bases, the J end by 4 bases, with 19 bases between. The CDR3 reads CASSVGEGHQGRTEAFF. The CDR3 nucleotides read TGTGCCAGCAGCGTAGGGGAGGGACACCAGGGCCGCACTGAAGCTTTCTTT. The full variable domain, its missing parts supplied by reference TRBV9 and TRBJ1-1, is DSGVTQTPKHLITATGQRVTLRCSPRSGDLSVYWYQQSLDQGLQFLIQYYNGEERAKGNILERFSAQQFPDLHSELNLSSLELGDSALYFCASSVGEGHQGRTEAFFGQGTRLTVV.

The V call is TRBV7-9, the J call TRBJ2-1, with 8 bases matching TRBD2. With V trimmed by 6 bases and J by 5 bases, 12 bases remained unmatched. The germline CDR1 and CDR2 sequences are SEHNR and FQNEAQ (reference sequence). The CDR3 length is 16 residues. CDR3 bases: TGTGCCAGCAGATACAGACCGGGACTAGGAGACAATGAGCAGTTCTTC. This codes for CASRYRPGLGDNEQFF.

The chain has TRBV5-1 and TRBJ1-1, with 7 positions matching TRBD1. CDR1 and CDR2 from the germline V gene are SGHRS and YFSETQ. CDR3 length: 12 amino acids. J gave up 7 bases and V 2 bases, and 2 bases lay outside the gene matches. The CDR3: CASSFNRGEAFF. CDR3 nucleotide sequence: TGCGCCAGCAGCTTCAACAGGGGTGAAGCTTTCTTT.

The chain uses TRBV7-9 and TRBJ2-1, with 7 nucleotides matching TRBD2. The CDR3 extends over 14 amino acids. Per the germline V gene, CDR1 is SEHNR and CDR2 is FQNEAQ (reference sequence). J was trimmed by 6 bases and V by 2 bases; bases with no gene match: 4. The CDR3 loop is CASSLSGTINEQFF. CDR3 nucleotide sequence: TGTGCCAGCAGCTTAAGCGGGACGATCAATGAGCAGTTCTTC.

V gene TRBV25-1 combines with J gene TRBJ2-5, with 15 bases fitting TRBD2. This CDR3 region has 16 residues. The germline CDR1 and CDR2 sequences are MGHDK and SYGVNS. V lost 3 bases, J lost 4 bases, and 3 bases stayed unmatched. The CDR3: CASSEGLAGGGETQYF. The DNA for the CDR3 is TGTGCCAGCAGTGAGGGACTAGCGGGAGGTGGAGAGACCCAGTACTTC.

The rearrangement joins TRBV7-3 to TRBJ2-3; no reliable D call. Trimming shortened V by 5 bases and J by 0 bases, and 12 bases separated the two germline ends. Germline V lookup: CDR1 SGHTA, CDR2 FQGTGA. The CDR3 totals 15 residues. The CDR3, as DNA: TGTGCCAGCAGCAACCTAGGAACTAGCACAGATACGCAGTATTTT. It translates to CASSNLGTSTDTQYF.

The chain has TRBV11-3 and TRBJ2-1; tentatively, D is TRBD2 (5 bases). CDR3 length: 15 residues. Germline CDR1 is SGHNT and CDR2 is YENEEA. V dropped 7 bases and J dropped 4 bases, with 17 bases sitting between them. This CDR3 reads CASNRFGILYNEQFF. For the CDR3, the DNA is TGTGCCAGCAACCGATTCGGGATTTTATACAATGAGCAGTTCTTC.

V usage is TRBV5-1 and J usage is TRBJ1-2; maybe TRBD1 (5 bases). Germline V gene sequence: CDR1 SGHRS, CDR2 YFSETQ. Trimming left V 2 bases short and J 4 bases short, with 18 bases between. This CDR3 spans 16 amino acids. The CDR3 DNA reads TGCGCCAGCAGCTTAGTTGAGCAGGGATCTGGCTATGGCTACACCTTC. Translating gives CASSLVEQGSGYGYTF.

V is TRBV10-2 and J is TRBJ2-7; D is ambiguous. V dropped 3 bases and J dropped 3 bases, with 9 bases sitting between them. The CDR3 extends over 13 amino acids. Germline V gene data show CDR1 as WSHSY and CDR2 as SAAADI. The CDR3 sequence: CASSDIRNYEQYF. The CDR3 region has the DNA TGCGCCAGCAGTGATATCAGAAACTACGAGCAGTACTTC.

The chain carries TRBV3-1 (or the pseudogene TRBV3-2) and TRBJ1-1, with TRBD1 as a possible D gene (6 bases). Germline CDR1 is LGHDT and CDR2 is YNNKEL (reference sequence). CDR3 size: 14 residues. Trimming cost V 5 bases and J 0 bases, with 10 bases left between them. Here the CDR3 DNA reads TGTGCCAGCAGCTTAGCAGGGGTGAACACTGAAGCTTTCTTT. It specifies CASSLAGVNTEAFF.

V gene TRBV5-1 combines with J gene TRBJ2-3; 10 bases are shared with TRBD2. In germline, CDR1 is SGHRS, CDR2 YFSETQ. CDR3 length: 16 residues. The V gene end was trimmed by 4 bases and the J gene end by 2 bases; junction bases not matched to a gene: 7. The DNA for the CDR3 is TGCGCCAGCAGCGAGGGGACTAGCGAGACCACAGATACGCAGTATTTT. It codes for CASSEGTSETTDTQYF.